Below, 28 T cell receptor beta chains from the same sample are listed, as sequenced in a study of blood T cell repertoires in COVID-19. Libraries were prepared by immunoSEQ multiplex PCR; TCRdb keeps only in-frame clonotypes and omits some of them. The sample yields roughly 100,000 clones, about four fifths seen once. Sequenced: peripheral blood. These TCRs come from a woman aged 70-85 years with acute or convalescent COVID-19.

In this sample, this clone turned up once. This rearrangement joins TRBV19 to TRBJ2-3; 9 nucleotides agree with TRBD1. Per the germline V gene, CDR1 is LNHDA and CDR2 is SQIVND (reference sequence). J gave up 3 bases and V 1 base, and 5 bases lay outside the gene matches. This CDR3 region has 16 residues. CDR3 coding DNA: TGTGCCAGTAGTATAGGTTCGGGACAGGGAACAGATACGCAGTATTTT. Translated, it gives CASSIGSGQGTDTQYF.

This clone was counted once. The rearrangement joins TRBV6-2 or TRBV6-3 to TRBJ1-5, with D perhaps matching TRBD1 (6 bases). The CDR3 has 17 residues. V was trimmed by 0 bases and J by 0 bases, leaving 12 bases between them. Germline CDR1 MNHEY, CDR2 SVGEGT. The CDR3 sequence: CASSYSSTGLSNQPQHF. CDR3 in DNA: TGTGCCAGCAGTTACTCGAGTACAGGGCTTAGCAATCAGCCCCAGCATTTT.

This chain connects TRBV28 to TRBJ1-3; TRBD1 matches at 12 bases. CDR1 and CDR2 (germline): MDHEN, SYDVKM. The CDR3 extends over 17 amino acids. V trimming: 0 bases; J trimming: 0 bases; junction bases outside the gene matches: 0. For the CDR3, the DNA is TGTGCCAGCAGTTTATGGGGACAGGGGGCCTCTGGAAACACCATATATTTT. It encodes CASSLWGQGASGNTIYF.

The chain combines TRBV29-1 with TRBJ2-3; a weak D match, TRBD2 (6 bases). With 1 base removed from V and 3 bases from J, the gap between germline ends came to 14 bases. Germline values: CDR1 SQVTM, CDR2 ANQGSEA. The CDR3 has 15 amino acids. The CDR3 sequence is CSVEGPAGSTDTQYF. The CDR3, as DNA: TGCAGCGTTGAAGGGCCGGCGGGATCGACAGATACGCAGTATTTT.

This clone showed up just a few times. The chain combines TRBV27 with TRBJ2-1; D not certain. Germline V lookup: CDR1 MNHEY, CDR2 SMNVEV (reference sequence). The CDR3 runs to 11 residues. V was shortened by 8 bases and J by 6 bases, with 8 bases between the two germline ends. The CDR3 spells CASGAPNEQFF. The CDR3 region has the DNA TGTGCCAGCGGAGCCCCCAATGAGCAGTTCTTC.

This clone appeared a single time. The V call is TRBV7-9, the J call TRBJ1-1; D remains unclear. The CDR3 consists of 14 residues. Trimming stripped 1 base from V and 4 bases from J, with 10 bases between. CDR1 is SEHNR, CDR2 FQNEAQ, per germline (reference sequence). DNA for the CDR3: TGTGCCAGCAGCTTAGTCGGGTTTGTCACTGAAGCTTTCTTT. Its protein product is CASSLVGFVTEAFF.

This clone was detected a few times. The rearrangement joins TRBV4-1 to TRBJ2-7; TRBD2 might be the D (6 bases). V was cut by 1 base and J by 2 bases, with 12 bases left in between. There are 15 residues in the CDR3. The germline CDR1 and CDR2 sequences are MGHRA and YSYEKL. The CDR3 DNA is TGCGCCAGCAGCCAAGTTAGCGGACTCCCCTACGAGCAGTACTTC. Amino acid sequence: CASSQVSGLPYEQYF.

The V gene is TRBV7-9, the J gene TRBJ1-1; perhaps TRBD1 as D (6 bases). This CDR3 has 18 residues. The V and J ends lost 4 bases and 4 bases respectively, with 25 bases between them. Germline V lookup: CDR1 SEHNR, CDR2 FQNEAQ (reference sequence). The CDR3 region has the DNA TGTGCCAGCAGCTCGGCGGTACAGGGAAAATTCTGGGGCACTGAAGCTTTCTTT. It specifies CASSSAVQGKFWGTEAFF. Filled out from reference TRBV7-9 and TRBJ1-1, the complete variable domain reads DTGVSQNPRHKITKRGQNVTFRCDPISEHNRLYWYRQTLGQGPEFLTYFQNEAQLEKSRLLSDRFSAERPKGSFSTLEIQRTEQGDSAMYLCASSSAVQGKFWGTEAFFGQGTRLTVV.

This chain connects TRBV10-3 to TRBJ1-5; the D gene is possibly TRBD1 (5 bases). There are 18 residues in the CDR3. Trimming cost V 0 bases and J 0 bases, with 15 bases left between them. Germline-derived CDR1 and CDR2 are ENHRY and SYGVKD. In DNA, the CDR3 is TGTGCCATCAGTGAGTCCCGGTACCCAGGGCTTAGCAATCAGCCCCAGCATTTT. Protein product: CAISESRYPGLSNQPQHF.

This rearrangement joins TRBV6-2 or TRBV6-3 to TRBJ1-4, with a weak D call TRBD1 (5 bases). Trimming pared 5 bases from V and 0 bases from J, leaving 10 bases between. This CDR3 has 15 amino acids. Looked up from germline, CDR1 is MNHEY and CDR2 is SVGEGT. The CDR3 protein is CASSLDRTTNEKLFF. For the CDR3, the DNA is TGTGCCAGCAGTCTCGACAGAACAACTAATGAAAAACTGTTTTTT.

The CDR3 sequence is CASSTRLAPLADTQYF. The CDR3 DNA follows: TGTGCCAGCAGCACCCGACTAGCGCCTTTGGCAGATACGCAGTATTTT. The V and J genes are TRBV7-8 and TRBJ2-3, with TRBD2 matching over 8 bases. The junction had 11 bases not matched to a gene; V was cut back by 5 bases and J by 4 bases. The germline V gene encodes CDR1 SGHVS and CDR2 FQNEAQ. This CDR3 has 16 residues.

This clone was counted between two and nine times. The chain uses TRBV5-1 and TRBJ1-4, with 8 positions matching TRBD1. CDR3 length equals 16 residues. Trimming at V came to 4 bases and at J to 3 bases, leaving 8 bases not matched to a gene. The germline CDR1 and CDR2 sequences are SGHRS and YFSETQ. This chain's CDR3 is CASSEDRVESNEKLFF. For the CDR3, the DNA is TGCGCCAGCAGCGAGGACAGGGTGGAGTCTAATGAAAAACTGTTTTTT. The full variable domain, in which reference TRBV5-1 and TRBJ1-4 provide the parts outside the CDR3, is KAGVTQTPRYLIKTRGQQVTLSCSPISGHRSVSWYQQTPGQGLQFLFEYFSETQRNKGNFPGRFSGRQFSNSRSEMNVSTLELGDSALYLCASSEDRVESNEKLFFGSGTQLSVL.

This clone has only a few counts. This rearrangement joins TRBV6-2 or TRBV6-3 to TRBJ2-7; the D gene is possibly TRBD2 (5 bases). The germline V and J ends were trimmed by 6 bases and 2 bases, with 11 bases remaining between them. CDR1 MNHEY and CDR2 SVGEGT come from the germline V gene. The CDR3 consists of 13 residues. The CDR3 is CASRPPGTYEQYF. The CDR3 DNA sequence: TGTGCCAGCAGACCTCCGGGAACCTACGAGCAGTACTTC.

This clone was detected only a few times. V gene TRBV7-3 combines with J gene TRBJ2-2; perhaps TRBD2 as D (5 bases). The V end was cut by 4 bases, the J end by 6 bases, with 12 bases between. Per germline, CDR1 SGHTA and CDR2 FQGTGA. The CDR3 spans 14 residues. CDR3 loop: CASSSQIGAGELFF. CDR3 DNA sequence: TGTGCCAGCAGCTCCCAGATCGGGGCCGGGGAGCTGTTTTTT.

The gene calls are TRBV21-1 and TRBJ1-6; TRBD1, the table's D call, was not compared with the DNA. TRBV21-1 has pseudogene status. This CDR3 has 23 residues. CDR3 nucleotide sequence: TGTGCCAGCAGCAAAGCCTCGCAACCTCCGGGACAGCATAGGAGCTCCTATAATTCACCCCTCCACTTT. Translated, it gives CASSKASQPPGQHRSSYNSPLHF.

The chain uses TRBV19 and TRBJ2-5; TRBD1 matches at 9 bases. V lost 1 base, J lost 3 bases, and 6 bases stayed unmatched. The germline V gene has CDR1 LNHDA and CDR2 SQIVND (reference sequence). This CDR3 has 16 amino acids. CDR3 amino acids: CASSIGGTGREETQYF. CDR3 sequence (DNA): TGTGCCAGTAGTATAGGTGGGACAGGGCGAGAAGAGACCCAGTACTTC.

CDR3 region: CASSLLAPPYEQYF. The CDR3 DNA reads as TGTGCCAGCAGTTTATTGGCCCCACCCTACGAGCAGTACTTC. The V and J genes are TRBV27 and TRBJ2-7; D is undetermined. V lost 1 base and J 2 bases, leaving 9 bases between the germline ends. The CDR3 has 14 residues. Germline CDR1 reads MNHEY; CDR2 reads SMNVEV (reference sequence).

This clone came up a few times. This chain joins TRBV7-2 and TRBJ2-7; D uncertain. Trimming shortened V by 1 base and J by 7 bases, and 8 bases separated the two germline ends. From germline, CDR1 is SGHTA and CDR2 FQGNSA. This CDR3 is built from 12 residues. The CDR3 loop is CASSLVAREQYF. In DNA form, the CDR3 reads TGTGCCAGCAGCTTAGTGGCGAGGGAGCAGTACTTC.

The chain links TRBV30 to TRBJ1-5; D unresolved. The germline CDR1 and CDR2 sequences are GTSNPN and SVGIG (reference sequence). The CDR3 has 15 residues. With 0 bases removed from V and 2 bases from J, the gap between germline ends came to 11 bases. In nucleotides, the CDR3 is TGTGCCTGGAGTGTACAAGGGAGTCGCAATCAGCCCCAGCATTTT. Amino acids: CAWSVQGSRNQPQHF.

The rearrangement links TRBV7-5 to TRBJ2-1; the table's TRBD2 call for D was not verified on the DNA. TRBV7-5 is a known pseudogene. The length of the CDR3 is 17 residues. In DNA form, the CDR3 reads TGTGTCAGAAGCCCCTGGACAGCGGGGGTCACCTACAATGAGCAGTTCTTC. This codes for CVRSPWTAGVTYNEQFF.

V gene TRBV6-5 combines with J gene TRBJ1-1; a weak D match, TRBD1 (5 bases). This CDR3 has 15 amino acids. Between the trimmed V and J ends, which lost 2 bases and 2 bases, there was a span of 12 bases. Germline lookup yields CDR1 MNHEY and CDR2 SVGAGI. The CDR3 spells CASSYGFQGNTEAFF. CDR3 sequence (DNA): TGTGCCAGCAGTTACGGGTTTCAGGGAAACACTGAAGCTTTCTTT.

The V gene is TRBV27, the J gene TRBJ2-3, with 10 bases lining up with TRBD1. The germline gives CDR1 MNHEY, CDR2 SMNVEV (reference sequence). V trimming: 6 bases; J trimming: 1 base; junction bases outside the gene matches: 10. CDR3 length: 17 amino acids. The CDR3, as DNA: TGTGCCAGCAGGATCGGGACAGGGGACATCGGCACAGATACGCAGTATTTT. Amino acids: CASRIGTGDIGTDTQYF.

This clone has only a few counts. The chain joins TRBV5-1 to TRBJ1-2; D is uncertain. CDR3 length: 14 amino acids. Germline CDR1 and CDR2: SGHRS and YFSETQ. The ends were cut back, 0 bases at V and 6 bases at J, with 12 bases in the middle. CDR3 region: CASSLGTNTHGYTF. Here the CDR3 DNA reads TGCGCCAGCAGCTTGGGGACTAATACTCATGGCTACACCTTC.

The chain links TRBV19 to TRBJ2-3, with no clear D. In germline, CDR1 is LNHDA, CDR2 SQIVND (reference sequence). Trimming removed 4 bases from V and 5 bases from J, with 10 bases in between. The CDR3 has 13 residues. CDR3 in amino acids: CASSTGVRDTQYF. Written as DNA, the CDR3 is TGTGCCAGTAGTACAGGCGTTAGAGATACGCAGTATTTT.

V usage is TRBV19 and J usage is TRBJ2-1, with D possibly being TRBD2 (5 bases). The germline V gene has CDR1 LNHDA and CDR2 SQIVND (reference sequence). The CDR3 length is 17 residues. V lost 2 bases to trimming and J lost 3 bases, with 17 bases between them. In nucleotides, the CDR3 is TGTGCCAGTAGTATAACCCTAGTACTAGAAGTCTACAATGAGCAGTTCTTC. Translation gives CASSITLVLEVYNEQFF.

The chain links TRBV11-2 to TRBJ2-7; 8 nucleotides line up with TRBD1. This CDR3 is 14 amino acids long. The V segment lost 7 bases and the J segment 0 bases; nucleotides outside the gene matches: 5. Germline CDR1 is SGHAT and CDR2 is FQNNGV. The CDR3 sequence is CASTGTGVSYEQYF. CDR3 bases: TGTGCCAGCACCGGGACAGGCGTCTCCTACGAGCAGTACTTC.

The chain joins TRBV28 to TRBJ2-1; 8 bases map to TRBD2. J lost 4 bases, V lost 3 bases, and 8 bases had no gene match. This CDR3 spans 16 amino acids. The germline gives CDR1 MDHEN, CDR2 SYDVKM. The CDR3 spells CASSFYLAGNYNEQFF. As DNA, the CDR3 is TGTGCCAGCAGTTTTTACCTAGCGGGCAATTACAATGAGCAGTTCTTC.

The chain recombines TRBV5-1 with TRBJ2-1; D perhaps matches TRBD2 (6 bases). Trimming pared 0 bases from V and 6 bases from J, leaving 16 bases between. The CDR3 is 16 residues long. Per germline, CDR1 SGHRS and CDR2 YFSETQ. The CDR3 region has the DNA TGCGCCAGCAGCTTGGGAGTTAGGTCTAGCGTCAATGAGCAGTTCTTC. Protein sequence: CASSLGVRSSVNEQFF. Full variable domain (rest looked up from reference TRBV5-1 and TRBJ2-1): KAGVTQTPRYLIKTRGQQVTLSCSPISGHRSVSWYQQTPGQGLQFLFEYFSETQRNKGNFPGRFSGRQFSNSRSEMNVSTLELGDSALYLCASSLGVRSSVNEQFFGPGTRLTVL.